A single sample gave rise to the 30 T cell receptor beta chains below, sequenced in a study of T-cell memory formation after mild COVID-19. TCRdb re-analysed the 5' RACE reads in MiXCR, keeping a single row per CDR3 protein. Among approximately 270,000 distinct CDR3 sequences, around 15% were seen once, and the ten largest hold less than 30%. Sequenced sample: PBMCs or a T cell subset sorted from them (not recorded which). The source is a man aged 18 to 30 who had mild COVID-19 (a few samples of this study predate the infection). Cell type and time point are not known.

This clonotype occurred a few times. The chain carries TRBV20-1 and TRBJ1-3, with D perhaps TRBD1 (5 bases). The CDR3 sequence is 13 residues long. The germline V gene encodes CDR1 DFQATT and CDR2 SNEGSKA (reference sequence). Trimming left V 4 bases short and J 0 bases short, with 7 bases between. CDR3 in DNA: TGCAGTGCTAAGGACATCTCTGGAAACACCATATATTTT. It translates to CSAKDISGNTIYF.

This clonotype was found a few times. V and J are TRBV12-5 and TRBJ2-5; unclear D gene. The CDR3 contains 13 residues. Between the trimmed V and J ends, which lost 5 bases and 5 bases, there was a span of 12 bases. Germline CDR1 is LGHNT and CDR2 is FRNRAP. The CDR3 bases are TGTGCTAGTGGTCCCACGGATGTGGAGACCCAGTACTTC. Translation gives CASGPTDVETQYF.

This clonotype occurred once. The chain joins TRBV19 to TRBJ1-1, with D possibly matching TRBD1 (6 bases). Looked up from germline, CDR1 is LNHDA and CDR2 is SQIVND (reference sequence). Trimming removed 6 bases at V and 6 bases at J, with 14 bases between. This CDR3 comprises 13 residues. CDR3 region: CASRPGGRAEAFF. DNA of the CDR3: TGTGCCAGTAGACCCGGGGGCCGGGCTGAAGCTTTCTTT.

This chain connects TRBV10-2 to TRBJ2-1; no clear D. Germline loops: CDR1 WSHSY, CDR2 SAAADI. V lost 0 bases and J lost 5, with 5 bases in between. There are 13 residues in the CDR3. Here the CDR3 reads CASSESRHNEQFF. DNA of the CDR3: TGCGCCAGCAGTGAGTCGAGACACAATGAGCAGTTCTTC.

This clonotype occurred a few times. The chain links TRBV5-1 to TRBJ2-6, with D tentatively TRBD1 (5 bases). The CDR3 is 17 residues long. CDR1 SGHRS and CDR2 YFSETQ come from the germline V gene. Between the trimmed V and J ends, which lost 4 bases and 0 bases, there was a span of 14 bases. DNA for the CDR3: TGCGCCAGCAGCAAGGACACCTTACGCTCTGGGGCCAACGTCCTGACTTTC. Protein: CASSKDTLRSGANVLTF.

The genes are TRBV7-6 and TRBJ2-3; tentative D call: TRBD2 (5 bases). Germline-derived CDR1 and CDR2 are SGHVS and FNYEAQ. This CDR3 is 15 amino acids long. Trimming left V 4 bases short and J 5 bases short, with 16 bases between. For the CDR3, the DNA is TGTGCCAGCAGCTCTCGGACTCCCCCCGGAGATACGCAGTATTTT. Its protein is CASSSRTPPGDTQYF.

This clonotype was found a few times. V usage is TRBV7-3 and J usage is TRBJ2-1; 10 bases fit TRBD1. Germline values: CDR1 SGHTA, CDR2 FQGTGA. The CDR3 is 15 residues long. V trimming: 5 bases; J trimming: 7 bases; junction bases outside the gene matches: 8. CDR3 protein: CASSVPGQGINEQFF. The CDR3 bases are TGTGCCAGCAGCGTACCGGGACAGGGGATTAATGAGCAGTTCTTC.

The table lists this clonotype with a few counts. The rearrangement joins TRBV7-2 to TRBJ2-1, with D possibly TRBD1 on 6 matching bases. V lost 6 bases and J lost 9, with 24 bases in between. The CDR3 totals 16 residues. Germline V CDR1 and CDR2: SGHTA, FQGNSA. CDR3 sequence reads: CASRKGGVRSGGEQFF. The CDR3 DNA follows: TGTGCCAGCAGGAAAGGGGGTGTACGGAGCGGTGGTGAGCAGTTCTTC.

Of note for this clonotype: The junction and the germline gene differ at one end; a read error may be behind it. The V and J genes are TRBV4-3 and TRBJ2-5, with 10 bases fitting TRBD2. In germline, CDR1 is LGHNA, CDR2 YSLEER. The CDR3 is 18 residues long. The DNA of the CDR3 is TGCGCCAGCAGCCAAGATGGGCTAGCGGGGGACTCCAAGAGACCTCCCCACTTC. Protein product: CASSQDGLAGDSKRPPHF.

Only a few counts were recorded for this clonotype. The rearrangement joins TRBV10-3 to TRBJ2-3; no clear D gene. There are 13 residues in the CDR3. V was shortened by 11 bases and J by 0 bases, with 12 bases between the two germline ends. Germline CDR1 reads ENHRY; CDR2 reads SYGVKD. Here the CDR3 reads CAAWSLSTDTQYF. The CDR3 region has the DNA TGTGCCGCGTGGTCCCTTAGCACAGATACGCAGTATTTT.

This clonotype was counted only a few times. The chain combines TRBV6-2 or TRBV6-3 with TRBJ2-7; 10 nucleotides agree with TRBD2. Germline CDR1 MNHEY, CDR2 SVGEGT. This CDR3 contains 14 residues. V was pared by 6 bases and J by 6 bases, with 8 bases of the junction left unmatched. The CDR3 DNA is TGTGCCAGCAGGAGCGGGGGGGATACTTCCGAGCAGTACGTC. Residues: CASRSGGDTSEQYV.

The chain joins TRBV6-2 or TRBV6-3 to TRBJ2-7, with D possibly TRBD1 on 6 matching bases. Germline CDR1 reads MNHEY; CDR2 reads SVGEGT. V was pared by 5 bases and J by 2 bases, with 10 bases between. CDR3 length equals 13 residues. Here the CDR3 DNA reads TGTGCCAGCAGTACAGGGTACACCTACGAGCAGTACGTC. Amino acid sequence: CASSTGYTYEQYV.

In its sample, this clonotype was seen a few times. The chain uses TRBV20-1 and TRBJ2-7, with 7 bases matching TRBD1. V lost 5 bases and J lost 6; bases outside the gene matches: 13. The CDR3 is made up of 14 amino acids. CDR1 is DFQATT, CDR2 SNEGSKA, per germline (reference sequence). CDR3 loop: CSADRDLTGAEQYF. The CDR3 coding sequence is TGCAGTGCTGACCGGGACCTAACAGGGGCCGAGCAGTACTTC.

This clonotype appeared a few times. The J gene is TRBJ2-7, the V gene TRBV7-2; TRBD2 matches at 7 bases. The J segment lost 2 bases and the V segment lost 4 bases, leaving 8 bases of the junction unmatched. The CDR3 extends over 15 amino acids. Germline V gene sequence: CDR1 SGHTA, CDR2 FQGNSA. CDR3: CASSSPGRGAYEQYF. As DNA, the CDR3 is TGTGCCAGCAGCTCACCGGGACGGGGGGCCTACGAGCAGTACTTC.

This clonotype has just a few counts. The genes are TRBV5-5 and TRBJ2-7; 7 nucleotides align to TRBD1. V lost 4 bases to trimming and J lost 2 bases; unmatched junction nucleotides: 9. The CDR3 contains 15 residues. In germline, CDR1 is SGHKS, CDR2 YYEKEE (reference sequence). CDR3 residues: CASSPRAGTAYEQYF. As DNA, the CDR3 is TGTGCCAGCAGCCCCAGAGCCGGGACAGCCTACGAGCAGTACTTC.

The chain recombines TRBV7-9 with TRBJ1-6; possible D gene TRBD1, 5 bases. CDR3 size: 13 residues. The V end lost 7 bases, the J end lost 5 bases, and 9 bases lay between the germline ends. CDR1 is SEHNR and CDR2 is FQNEAQ in the germline V gene (reference sequence). The CDR3 DNA sequence: TGTGCCAGCAACAGGAAAGATAATTCACCCCTCCACTTT. Protein product: CASNRKDNSPLHF.

This clonotype was seen more than once but under ten times. The gene calls are TRBV9 and TRBJ2-5; 8 bases are shared with TRBD2. The germline V gene encodes CDR1 SGDLS and CDR2 YYNGEE. V lost 2 bases, J lost 4 bases, and 1 base stayed unmatched. This CDR3 has 13 residues. The CDR3 bases are TGTGCCAGCAGCGTGACTAGCGCAGAGACCCAGTACTTC. Amino acid sequence: CASSVTSAETQYF. Drawing the rest from reference TRBV9 and TRBJ2-5, the complete variable domain is DSGVTQTPKHLITATGQRVTLRCSPRSGDLSVYWYQQSLDQGLQFLIQYYNGEERAKGNILERFSAQQFPDLHSELNLSSLELGDSALYFCASSVTSAETQYFGPGTRLLVL.

This clonotype is a singleton in its sample. This chain joins TRBV29-1 and TRBJ1-2, with TRBD1 matching 12 bases. This CDR3 comprises 13 residues. From germline, CDR1 is SQVTM and CDR2 ANQGSEA. J gave up 7 bases and V 7 bases, and 7 bases lay outside the gene matches. For the CDR3, the DNA is TGCAGCGCCGACGGGGGACAGGGGGCTGGCTACACCTTC. Amino acids: CSADGGQGAGYTF.

This clonotype was detected a few times. CDR3 nucleotides: TGTGCCACCAGTGACCGGGGACAGGGAGGAATCCATACGCAGTATTTT. Protein sequence: CATSDRGQGGIHTQYF. V gene TRBV24-1 combines with J gene TRBJ2-3, with 9 bases lining up with TRBD1. The CDR3 is made up of 16 amino acids. The germline V gene has CDR1 KGHDR and CDR2 SFDVKD. Germline trimming cut 4 bases from V and 7 bases from J; bases unmatched to any gene: 11.

The chain employs TRBV11-2 and TRBJ1-6; the D is unclear. V was pared by 6 bases and J by 8 bases, with 26 bases between. The CDR3 totals 18 residues. Germline CDR1 reads SGHAT; CDR2 reads FQNNGV. CDR3 in amino acids: CASRPFLTYRARDSPLHF. The CDR3 nucleotides read TGTGCCAGCAGACCCTTCCTTACATATCGGGCGAGGGATTCACCCCTCCACTTT.

This clonotype appeared a few times. V and J are TRBV15 and TRBJ1-3, with TRBD1 as a possible D gene (6 bases). V lost 3 bases to trimming and J lost 4 bases, with 19 bases between them. Germline assignment: CDR1 LNHNV and CDR2 YYDKDF (reference sequence). The CDR3 contains 17 residues. CDR3 loop: CATSSEVGTSAGNTIYF. Here the CDR3 DNA reads TGTGCCACCAGCAGTGAGGTCGGGACATCGGCGGGAAACACCATATATTTT.

V gene TRBV12-3 or TRBV12-4 combines with J gene TRBJ1-5; TRBD1 agrees at 8 bases. The length of the CDR3 is 14 residues. Germline trimming cut 3 bases from V and 8 bases from J; bases unmatched to any gene: 6. The CDR3 loop is CASSFRDRREPQHF. CDR3 coding DNA: TGTGCCAGCAGTTTCCGGGACAGGAGAGAGCCCCAGCATTTT.

Only a few counts were recorded for this clonotype. CDR3 amino acids: CASTHTLTRSINSPLHF. CDR3 DNA sequence: TGTGCCAGCACCCACACCCTGACTAGGAGTATTAATTCACCCCTCCACTTT. V usage is TRBV7-2 and J usage is TRBJ1-6; unclear D gene. CDR3 length equals 17 residues. V lost 7 bases and J 6 bases, leaving 22 bases between the germline ends. Germline assignment: CDR1 SGHTA and CDR2 FQGNSA.

This rearrangement joins TRBV28 to TRBJ1-1; 7 nucleotides agree with TRBD1. Per germline, CDR1 MDHEN and CDR2 SYDVKM. This CDR3 spans 11 amino acids. V lost 6 bases and J lost 8; bases outside the gene matches: 3. The CDR3 loop reads CASRRQGEAFF. The CDR3 nucleotides read TGTGCCAGCAGGCGACAGGGAGAAGCTTTCTTT.

This clonotype has more than one count but fewer than ten. The chain recombines TRBV29-1 with TRBJ1-1; a possible D gene is TRBD1 (5 bases). V was trimmed by 4 bases and J by 1 base, leaving 10 bases between them. CDR1 is SQVTM, CDR2 ANQGSEA, per germline. The CDR3 has 13 amino acids. CDR3 sequence (DNA): TGCAGCGTTGCCGACAGACAGAACACTGAAGCTTTCTTT. Translation gives CSVADRQNTEAFF.

This sequence joins TRBV4-3 and TRBJ2-2; D possibly corresponds to TRBD2 (6 bases). This CDR3 region has 17 residues. The germline V gene encodes CDR1 LGHNA and CDR2 YSLEER. V was trimmed by 2 bases and J by 7 bases, leaving 20 bases between them. CDR3 DNA: TGCGCCAGCAGCCAACTCCTTACGCGGGGTAGCAGCGGGGAGCTGTTTTTT. Translated: CASSQLLTRGSSGELFF.

The chain recombines TRBV7-9 with TRBJ2-4; 12 nucleotides align to TRBD1. This CDR3 is 17 amino acids long. In germline, CDR1 is SEHNR, CDR2 FQNEAQ (reference sequence). V gave up 5 bases and J gave up 0 bases; unmatched junction bases: 5. In DNA, the CDR3 is TGTGCCAGCAGCCCTAGGGACAGGGGGCTAGCCAAAAACATTCAGTACTTC. Protein product: CASSPRDRGLAKNIQYF.

The chain joins TRBV19 to TRBJ1-2; D possibly corresponds to TRBD1 (6 bases). V was clipped by 7 bases and J by 10 bases, with 13 bases between them. CDR3 length equals 11 residues. Looked up from germline, CDR1 is LNHDA and CDR2 is SQIVND (reference sequence). Here the CDR3 reads CASTTGSDYTF. Here the CDR3 DNA reads TGTGCCAGTACTACAGGGAGTGACTACACCTTC.

The sample holds a few counts of this clonotype. This sequence joins TRBV15 and TRBJ2-2; TRBD2 might be the D (6 bases). Trimming pared 11 bases from V and 3 bases from J, leaving 13 bases between. Looked up from germline, CDR1 is LNHNV and CDR2 is YYDKDF (reference sequence). The CDR3 covers 13 residues. This CDR3 reads CAAGTLHTGELFF. DNA for the CDR3: TGTGCCGCGGGGACTTTACACACCGGGGAGCTGTTTTTT. Full variable domain (outside the CDR3, taken from reference TRBV15 and TRBJ2-2): DAMVIQNPRYQVTQFGKPVTLSCSQTLNHNVMYWYQQKSSQAPKLLFHYYDKDFNNEADTPDNFQSRRPNTSFCFLDIRSPGLGDTAMYLCAAGTLHTGELFFGEGSRLTVL.

The CDR3 sequence is CASSYSITGAYIQYF. CDR3 nucleotides: TGTGCCAGCAGTTACTCGATTACGGGGGCGTACATTCAGTACTTC. The V call is TRBV6-5, the J call TRBJ2-4; perhaps D is TRBD1 or TRBD2 (6 bases each). The germline CDR1 and CDR2 sequences are MNHEY and SVGAGI. V was shortened by 0 bases and J by 8 bases, with 14 bases between the two germline ends. This CDR3 contains 15 residues.